The 30 T cell receptor beta chains listed next were all sequenced from one sample in a study of identical twins. TCRdb re-derived calls from the 5' RACE reads in MiXCR, one entry per CDR3 protein. Among about 920,000 distinct CDR3 sequences listed, roughly 12% were seen once. This sample also appeared in a second study, on yellow fever vaccine responses in identical twins.

Sequences were obtained from PBMCs. The receptor source for this set is a woman between 18 and 30 years old in good health.

This clonotype was seen more than once but under ten times. The rearrangement links TRBV5-1 to TRBJ2-7, with 7 bases aligning to TRBD2. There are 14 residues in the CDR3. The germline V gene has CDR1 SGHRS and CDR2 YFSETQ. Trimming took 4 bases from V and 2 from J; bases not matched to a gene: 6. The CDR3, as DNA: TGCGCCAGCAGCGCGGAAGCGGGAACCTACGAGCAGTACTTC. Protein product: CASSAEAGTYEQYF.

This clonotype was seen a handful of times. This chain uses TRBV20-1 with TRBJ1-1; D gene unclear. Germline V gene sequence: CDR1 DFQATT, CDR2 SNEGSKA (reference sequence). The CDR3 has 12 residues. V lost 3 bases and J lost 7, with 12 bases in between. The CDR3 nucleotides are TGCAGTGCTAGGAATCCTGTACTTGAAGCTTTCTTT. Translation: CSARNPVLEAFF.

The V call is TRBV29-1, the J call TRBJ2-7; 7 positions match TRBD2. Germline V gene sequence: CDR1 SQVTM, CDR2 ANQGSEA. V shed 2 bases, J shed 4 bases, and the junction held 20 bases outside the gene matches. CDR3 size: 18 residues. The CDR3 here is CSVELNPGTGREKYEQYF. CDR3 DNA sequence: TGCAGCGTTGAACTTAACCCGGGGACTGGGCGGGAGAAGTACGAGCAGTACTTC.

This clonotype was observed many times. The chain combines TRBV9 with TRBJ2-1; TRBD1 matches 8 bases. Germline CDR1 SGDLS, CDR2 YYNGEE. The CDR3 runs to 15 residues. V lost 3 bases and J lost 0; bases outside the gene matches: 2. The CDR3 here is CASSATGGSYNEQFF. As DNA, the CDR3 is TGTGCCAGCAGCGCCACAGGGGGCTCCTACAATGAGCAGTTCTTC.

The chain employs TRBV11-3 and TRBJ2-7; 9 bases are a match to TRBD2. The germline V gene encodes CDR1 SGHNT and CDR2 YENEEA. The ends lost 4 bases at V and 3 bases at J; junction bases unmatched: 4. This CDR3 contains 14 residues. CDR3: CASSWETSGYEQYF. CDR3 sequence (DNA): TGTGCCAGCAGCTGGGAGACTAGCGGCTACGAGCAGTACTTC.

This clonotype was observed a few times. The rearrangement links TRBV12-3 or TRBV12-4 to TRBJ2-3; D call uncertain. This CDR3 has 12 amino acids. The germline V and J ends were trimmed by 3 bases and 7 bases, with 8 bases remaining between them. The CDR3 here is CASSFAGNTQYF. The CDR3 coding sequence is TGTGCCAGCAGTTTTGCCGGCAATACGCAGTATTTT.

This clonotype was counted at least ten times. This CDR3 is CASSYVGGRGGPEAFF. DNA for the CDR3: TGCGCCAGCAGTTACGTCGGGGGCAGGGGAGGCCCTGAAGCTTTCTTT. This chain uses TRBV5-1 with TRBJ1-1, with D perhaps matching TRBD1 (6 bases). This CDR3 is 16 amino acids long. The germline CDR1 and CDR2 sequences are SGHRS and YFSETQ. Trimming shortened V by 5 bases and J by 6 bases, and 23 bases separated the two germline ends.

The chain employs TRBV10-3 and TRBJ1-5, with D unresolved. The germline CDR1 and CDR2 sequences are ENHRY and SYGVKD. V was clipped by 10 bases and J by 5 bases, with 6 bases between them. CDR3 length: 10 amino acids. The CDR3 region is CANRDQPQHF. Here the CDR3 DNA reads TGTGCCAATAGAGATCAGCCCCAGCATTTT.

This clonotype was found a few times. This chain connects TRBV2 to TRBJ2-2; tentative D call: TRBD1 (6 bases). CDR3 size: 15 residues. V was shortened by 8 bases and J by 1 base, with 14 bases between the two germline ends. The V gene's germline CDR1 is SNHLY and CDR2 FYNNEI. CDR3 in DNA: TGTGCCAGCGACCAGGGGCTCCAGAACACCGGGGAGCTGTTTTTT. Residues: CASDQGLQNTGELFF.

The V call is TRBV6-1, the J call TRBJ2-5; D perhaps matches TRBD1 (6 bases). V gave up 0 bases and J gave up 0 bases, with 11 bases separating them. Germline values: CDR1 MNHNS, CDR2 SASEGT. CDR3 length: 16 amino acids. The CDR3 DNA is TGTGCCAGCAGTGAAGCTCTCGGACAGCACCAAGAGACCCAGTACTTC. It encodes CASSEALGQHQETQYF.

This clonotype was observed at least ten times. The chain employs TRBV12-3 or TRBV12-4 and TRBJ1-1, with TRBD1 matching over 9 bases. V dropped 5 bases and J dropped 2; count of bases not matched to a gene: 12. The CDR3 extends over 17 amino acids. The CDR3 region is CASSPPGTGRGNTEAFF. The CDR3 nucleotides read TGTGCCAGCAGTCCCCCCGGGACAGGGCGAGGAAACACTGAAGCTTTCTTT.

This clonotype has more than one count but fewer than ten. The chain joins TRBV11-1 to TRBJ2-2; 7 bases match TRBD1. V gave up 5 bases and J gave up 3 bases; unmatched junction bases: 9. This CDR3 has 16 amino acids. The germline V gene encodes CDR1 SGHAT and CDR2 FQDESV (reference sequence). CDR3 residues: CASSVIGQADTGELFF. Written as DNA, the CDR3 is TGTGCCAGCAGCGTTATCGGACAGGCCGACACCGGGGAGCTGTTTTTT.

The V and J genes are TRBV7-2 and TRBJ2-2; 9 nucleotides align to TRBD2. The V and J ends lost 3 bases and 3 bases, in that order; junction bases with no gene match: 8. CDR1 is SGHTA and CDR2 is FQGNSA in the germline V gene. This CDR3 is built from 17 residues. DNA for the CDR3: TGTGCCAGCAGCTTCTTGAAAGCGGGAGGTTACACCGGGGAGCTGTTTTTT. It yields the protein CASSFLKAGGYTGELFF.

This clonotype was observed many times. V and J are TRBV5-5 and TRBJ2-3; 12 bases match TRBD2. The CDR3 runs 15 residues. With V trimmed by 4 bases and J by 5 bases, 5 bases remained unmatched. CDR1 and CDR2 from the germline V gene are SGHKS and YYEKEE (reference sequence). CDR3 residues: CASSATSGGIDTQYF. CDR3 bases: TGTGCCAGCAGCGCGACTAGCGGGGGAATAGATACGCAGTATTTT.

The chain uses TRBV20-1 and TRBJ2-7, with a weak D call TRBD2 (5 bases). Germline CDR1 DFQATT, CDR2 SNEGSKA (reference sequence). Trimming left V 5 bases short and J 3 bases short, with 8 bases between. This CDR3 contains 11 residues. The CDR3 here is CSAEGNYEQYF. DNA of the CDR3: TGCAGTGCTGAGGGAAACTACGAGCAGTACTTC.

This clonotype was detected only a few times. This rearrangement joins TRBV4-2 to TRBJ2-3, with a tentative D call TRBD2 (6 bases). Trimming stripped 0 bases from V and 5 bases from J, with 18 bases between. The germline CDR1 and CDR2 sequences are LGHNA and YNFKEQ. The CDR3 extends over 17 amino acids. The CDR3 protein is CASSQDQSGRALDTQYF. CDR3 bases: TGTGCCAGCAGCCAAGATCAGAGCGGGCGGGCTTTAGATACGCAGTATTTT.

V gene TRBV7-8 combines with J gene TRBJ2-3, with 8 positions matching TRBD2. This CDR3 comprises 15 residues. Germline trimming cut 3 bases from V and 4 bases from J; bases unmatched to any gene: 6. CDR1 and CDR2 from the germline V gene are SGHVS and FQNEAQ. The CDR3 region has the DNA TGTGCCAGCAGCTTGTCTAGCGGGTGGGCAGATACGCAGTATTTT. This sequence encodes CASSLSSGWADTQYF.

The chain carries TRBV24-1 and TRBJ2-6; no clear D gene. V lost 1 base and J 1 base, leaving 7 bases between the germline ends. Germline V CDR1 and CDR2: KGHDR, SFDVKD. The CDR3 extends over 16 amino acids. CDR3 nucleotides: TGTGCCACCAGTGATTTAAAGGAATCTGGGGCCAACGTCCTGACTTTC. It encodes CATSDLKESGANVLTF.

This clonotype was recorded many times. The chain uses TRBV9 and TRBJ2-2, with D unclear. Looked up from germline, CDR1 is SGDLS and CDR2 is YYNGEE. Between the trimmed V and J ends, which lost 2 bases and 7 bases, there was a span of 12 bases. This CDR3 is 14 amino acids long. Here the CDR3 DNA reads TGTGCCAGCAGCGTTTTCCAGGTCGACGGGGAGCTGTTTTTT. Encoded protein: CASSVFQVDGELFF.

This clonotype was observed a handful of times. The J gene is TRBJ2-7, the V gene TRBV20-1; the match to TRBD1 covers 10 bases. V trimming: 3 bases; J trimming: 4 bases; junction bases outside the gene matches: 3. The CDR3 is 13 amino acids. The germline V gene encodes CDR1 DFQATT and CDR2 SNEGSKA (reference sequence). The CDR3 bases are TGCAGTGCTAGCGGGGACAGGGGTTACGAGCAGTACTTC. Protein: CSASGDRGYEQYF.

There are a few counts of this clonotype. The V call is TRBV7-8, the J call TRBJ2-2, with D possibly matching TRBD1 (6 bases). V was clipped by 1 base and J by 8 bases, with 17 bases between them. The CDR3 spans 16 residues. Germline V lookup: CDR1 SGHVS, CDR2 FQNEAQ. DNA of the CDR3: TGTGCCAGCAGCTTAGGGACAGACGCACGGAGTGGGGAGCTGTTTTTT. Protein product: CASSLGTDARSGELFF.

This clonotype has at least ten counts. The gene calls are TRBV6-5 and TRBJ2-1, with D perhaps matching TRBD1 or TRBD2 (5 bases each). Trimming removed 4 bases from V and 1 base from J, with 11 bases in between. Germline CDR1 MNHEY, CDR2 SVGAGI. The CDR3 contains 15 residues. The CDR3 protein is CASSSPGRSYNEQFF. Here the CDR3 DNA reads TGTGCCAGCAGTTCGCCGGGACGGTCCTACAATGAGCAGTTCTTC.

This clonotype was seen more than once but under ten times. The CDR3 loop reads CASSLTTGGYTF. CDR3 DNA sequence: TGTGCCAGCAGCTTAACGACAGGTGGCTACACCTTC. The chain uses TRBV7-9 and TRBJ1-2, with a weak D call TRBD1 (6 bases). The CDR3 is made up of 12 amino acids. Germline CDR1 is SEHNR and CDR2 is FQNEAQ (reference sequence). The V end was cut by 2 bases, the J end by 7 bases, with 8 bases between.

The J gene is TRBJ2-3, the V gene TRBV7-2; maybe TRBD1 (5 bases). In germline, CDR1 is SGHTA, CDR2 FQGNSA. V dropped 2 bases and J dropped 0 bases, with 12 bases sitting between them. The CDR3 length is 16 residues. The CDR3 reads CASSLWQGFSTDTQYF. The DNA for the CDR3 is TGTGCCAGCAGCTTATGGCAGGGTTTCAGCACAGATACGCAGTATTTT.

The genes are TRBV5-1 and TRBJ2-5; 9 bases agree with TRBD1. The germline V gene encodes CDR1 SGHRS and CDR2 YFSETQ. The CDR3 extends over 16 amino acids. V trimming: 4 bases; J trimming: 5 bases; junction bases outside the gene matches: 12. The CDR3: CASSTNYRGRRETQYF. The CDR3 region has the DNA TGCGCCAGCAGCACCAACTACAGGGGGCGCAGGGAGACCCAGTACTTC.

There are a few counts of this clonotype. CDR3 bases: TGTGCCATCCGCGGGACTCTGAACACCGGGGAGCTGTTTTTT. It translates to CAIRGTLNTGELFF. This chain links TRBV10-3 with TRBJ2-2; TRBD2 might be the D (6 bases). V lost 8 bases and J 1 base, leaving 11 bases between the germline ends. Germline V gives CDR1 ENHRY, CDR2 SYGVKD. The CDR3 has 14 residues.

V gene TRBV15 combines with J gene TRBJ1-6, with TRBD1 matching over 8 bases. The ends lost 2 bases at V and 1 base at J; junction bases unmatched: 10. Germline V lookup: CDR1 LNHNV, CDR2 YYDKDF (reference sequence). CDR3 length: 19 residues. CDR3: CATSRRNRQGLSYNSPLHF. The CDR3 DNA sequence: TGTGCCACCAGCAGAAGAAATAGACAGGGGTTGTCCTATAATTCACCCCTCCACTTT. The full variable domain, rest sourced from reference TRBV15 and TRBJ1-6, is DAMVIQNPRYQVTQFGKPVTLSCSQTLNHNVMYWYQQKSSQAPKLLFHYYDKDFNNEADTPDNFQSRRPNTSFCFLDIRSPGLGDTAMYLCATSRRNRQGLSYNSPLHFGNGTRLTVT.

This sequence joins TRBV12-3 or TRBV12-4 and TRBJ2-1; D not resolved. The CDR3 is 14 amino acids. Trimming stripped 2 bases from V and 2 bases from J, with 7 bases between. CDR3 sequence (DNA): TGTGCCAGCAGTTTACCCCCGGCCTACAATGAGCAGTTCTTC. Its protein product is CASSLPPAYNEQFF.

This clonotype was recorded many times. This sequence joins TRBV25-1 and TRBJ2-1, with D possibly being TRBD1 or TRBD2 (5 bases each). CDR3 length equals 16 residues. V was shortened by 6 bases and J by 4 bases, with 19 bases between the two germline ends. The V gene's germline CDR1 is MGHDK and CDR2 SYGVNS. CDR3 residues: CASSGQGPAEYNEQFF. The CDR3 coding sequence is TGTGCCAGCAGCGGGCAGGGTCCAGCGGAATACAATGAGCAGTTCTTC.

The chain is built from TRBV10-3 and TRBJ2-2, with D uncertain. Germline assignment: CDR1 ENHRY and CDR2 SYGVKD. The CDR3 has 12 amino acids. V was clipped by 8 bases and J by 0 bases, with 4 bases between them. CDR3 in amino acids: CAILTNTGELFF. CDR3 DNA sequence: TGTGCCATCCTTACGAACACCGGGGAGCTGTTTTTT.